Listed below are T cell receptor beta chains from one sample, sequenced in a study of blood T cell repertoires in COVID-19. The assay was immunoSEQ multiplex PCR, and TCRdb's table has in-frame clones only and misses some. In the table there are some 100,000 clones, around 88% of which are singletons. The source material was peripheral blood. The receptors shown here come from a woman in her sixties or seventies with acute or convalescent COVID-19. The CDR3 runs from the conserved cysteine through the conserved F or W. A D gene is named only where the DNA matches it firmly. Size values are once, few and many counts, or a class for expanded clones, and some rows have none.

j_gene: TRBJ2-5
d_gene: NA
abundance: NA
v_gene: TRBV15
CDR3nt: TGTGCCACCAGCAGAGTTCGGGGGACTCAAGAGACCCAGTACTTC
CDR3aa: CATSRVRGTQETQYF

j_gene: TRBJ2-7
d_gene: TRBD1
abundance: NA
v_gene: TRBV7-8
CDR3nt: TGTGCCAGCAGCCTCGGGGACAGACCGATCTACGAGCAGTACTTC
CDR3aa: CASSLGDRPIYEQYF

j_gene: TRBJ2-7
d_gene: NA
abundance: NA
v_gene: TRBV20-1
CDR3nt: TGCAGTGCTAGTGGAAAAAAGCCGGGACACTACGAGCAGTACTTC
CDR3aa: CSASGKKPGHYEQYF

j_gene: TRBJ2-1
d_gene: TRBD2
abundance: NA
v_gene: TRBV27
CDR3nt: TGTGCCAGCAAAGCGGGAGGGTCCTACAATGAGCAGTTCTTC
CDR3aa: CASKAGGSYNEQFF

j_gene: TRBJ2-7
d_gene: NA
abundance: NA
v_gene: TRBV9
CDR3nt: TGTGCCAGCAGCGTAACGGACAGTCCCTACGAGCAGTACTTC
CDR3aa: CASSVTDSPYEQYF

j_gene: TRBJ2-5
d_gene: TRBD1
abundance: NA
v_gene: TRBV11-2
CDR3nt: TGTGCCAGCAGCTACGGACAGGGGGAGACCCAGTACTTC
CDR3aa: CASSYGQGETQYF

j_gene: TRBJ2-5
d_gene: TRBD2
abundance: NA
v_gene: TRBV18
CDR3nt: TGTGCCAGCTCACCACCGTTAGCGGGAGTGTTAGAGACCCAGTACTTC
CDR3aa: CASSPPLAGVLETQYF

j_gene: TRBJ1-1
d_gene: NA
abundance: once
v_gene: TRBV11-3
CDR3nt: TGTGCCAGCAGCTTCAGTGGCACTGAAGCTTTCTTT
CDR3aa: CASSFSGTEAFF

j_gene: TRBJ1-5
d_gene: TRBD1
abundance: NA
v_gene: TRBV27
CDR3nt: TGTGCCAGCAGTTCCCTCTGGGACAGGGGGAATCAGCCCCAGCATTTT
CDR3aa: CASSSLWDRGNQPQHF

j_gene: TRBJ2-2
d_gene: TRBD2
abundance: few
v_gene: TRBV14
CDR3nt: TGTGCCAGCAGCCACCCTCCGGGACTAGCTAACACCGGGGAGCTGTTTTTT
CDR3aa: CASSHPPGLANTGELFF

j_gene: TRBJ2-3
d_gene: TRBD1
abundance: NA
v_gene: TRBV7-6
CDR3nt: TGTGCCAGCAACCCAGGGGGCTACAAGGGAGATACGCAGTATTTT
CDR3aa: CASNPGGYKGDTQYF

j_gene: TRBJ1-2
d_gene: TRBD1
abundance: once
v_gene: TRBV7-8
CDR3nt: TGTGCCAGCAGCTTATCGGGTCGATCGGACAGGAAGTATGGCTACACCTTC
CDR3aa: CASSLSGRSDRKYGYTF

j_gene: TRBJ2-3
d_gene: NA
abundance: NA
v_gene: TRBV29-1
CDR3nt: TGCAGCGTTGCCCTTAGAAACACAGATACGCAGTATTTT
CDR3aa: CSVALRNTDTQYF

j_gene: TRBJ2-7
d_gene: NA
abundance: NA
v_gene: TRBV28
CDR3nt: TGTGCCAGCAGGTTGACAGTCTCCTCCTCCTACGAGCAGTACTTC
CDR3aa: CASRLTVSSSYEQYF

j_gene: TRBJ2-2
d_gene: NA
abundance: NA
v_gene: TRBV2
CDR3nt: TGTGCCAGCAGTGTGGACAAACTTTTCACCGGGGAGCTGTTTTTT
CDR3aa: CASSVDKLFTGELFF

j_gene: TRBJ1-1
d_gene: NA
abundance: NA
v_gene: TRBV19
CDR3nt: TGTGCCAGTAGCAATCCCCCGACAGGTCGACAACCTAACACTGAAGCTTTCTTT
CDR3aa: CASSNPPTGRQPNTEAFF

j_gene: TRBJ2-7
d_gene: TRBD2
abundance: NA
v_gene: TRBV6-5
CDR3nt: TGTGCCAGCAATGGCGGGAGTCCCTACGAGCAGTACTTC
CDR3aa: CASNGGSPYEQYF

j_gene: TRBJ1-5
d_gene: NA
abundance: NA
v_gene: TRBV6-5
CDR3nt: TGTGCCAGCAGCCCAGACAGGCTTCAGCCCCAGCATTTT
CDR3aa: CASSPDRLQPQHF

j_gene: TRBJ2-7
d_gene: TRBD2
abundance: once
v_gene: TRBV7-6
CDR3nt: TGTGCCAGCAGCGCCCGGACTAGCGGGGCCTACGAGCAGTACTTC
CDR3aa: CASSARTSGAYEQYF

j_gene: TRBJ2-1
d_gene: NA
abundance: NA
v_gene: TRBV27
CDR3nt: TGTGCCAGCAGTTTCCGGGTGAGTTCCTCCTACAATGAGCAGTTCTTC
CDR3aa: CASSFRVSSSYNEQFF

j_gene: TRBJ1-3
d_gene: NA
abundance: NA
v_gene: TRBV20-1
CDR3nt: TGCAGTGCTAGTAGCGGTGGAAACACCATATATTTT
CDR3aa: CSASSGGNTIYF

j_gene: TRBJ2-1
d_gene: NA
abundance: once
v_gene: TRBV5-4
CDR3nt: TGTGCCAGCAGCTTGGGTGTGACTAGAAACAATGAGCAGTTCTTC
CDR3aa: CASSLGVTRNNEQFF

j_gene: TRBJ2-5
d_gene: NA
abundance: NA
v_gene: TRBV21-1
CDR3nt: TGTGCCAGCAGCGCAAGAGGGACAGAACCCCGGAACCAAGAGACCCAGTACTTC
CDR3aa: CASSARGTEPRNQETQYF

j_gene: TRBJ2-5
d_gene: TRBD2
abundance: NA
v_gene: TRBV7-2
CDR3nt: TGTGCCAGCAGCTCTAGGGGTTTAGCGGGAGTTCGGGGTCTAGAGACCCAGTACTTC
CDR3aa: CASSSRGLAGVRGLETQYF

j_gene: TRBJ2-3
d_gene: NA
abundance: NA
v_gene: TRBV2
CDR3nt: TGTGCCAGCACGCGGAGGGAATCTAGCACAGATACGCAGTATTTT
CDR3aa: CASTRRESSTDTQYF

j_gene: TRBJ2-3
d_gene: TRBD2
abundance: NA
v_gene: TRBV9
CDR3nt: TGTGCCAGCAGCGTGAGCGGGACTAGCGGGACTAGCACAGATACGCAGTATTTT
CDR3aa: CASSVSGTSGTSTDTQYF

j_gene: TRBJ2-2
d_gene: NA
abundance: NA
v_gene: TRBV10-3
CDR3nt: TGTGCCATCATGCCAGGGTCGATCGGGGAGCTGTTTTTT
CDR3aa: CAIMPGSIGELFF

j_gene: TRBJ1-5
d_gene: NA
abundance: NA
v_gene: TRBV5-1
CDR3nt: TGCGCCAGCAGCTTGGGGAGGGATGAGGAGCCCCAGCATTTT
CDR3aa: CASSLGRDEEPQHF

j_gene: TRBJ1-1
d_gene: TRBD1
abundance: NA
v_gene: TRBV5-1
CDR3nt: TGCGCCAGCAGCTCCGACAGGGGGCCGTACACTGAAGCTTTCTTT
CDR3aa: CASSSDRGPYTEAFF

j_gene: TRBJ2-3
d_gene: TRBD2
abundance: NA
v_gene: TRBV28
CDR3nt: TGTGCCAGCAGTTTACCGTCGGGACTAGACACAGATACGCAGTATTTT
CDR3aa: CASSLPSGLDTDTQYF

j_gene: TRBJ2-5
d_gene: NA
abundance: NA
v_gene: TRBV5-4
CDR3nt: TGTGCCAGCAGCCCCACCGGGGACAACCAAGAGACCCAGTACTTC
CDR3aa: CASSPTGDNQETQYF

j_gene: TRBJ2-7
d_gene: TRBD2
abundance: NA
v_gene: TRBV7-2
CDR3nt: TGTGCCAGCAGCTCGGGACTAGCGGGAGGTCTCGACGAGCAGTACTTC
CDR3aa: CASSSGLAGGLDEQYF

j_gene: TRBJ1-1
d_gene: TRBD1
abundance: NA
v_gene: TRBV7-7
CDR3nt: TGTGCCAGCAGCCGGGACAGAAACACTGAAGCTTTCTTT
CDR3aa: CASSRDRNTEAFF

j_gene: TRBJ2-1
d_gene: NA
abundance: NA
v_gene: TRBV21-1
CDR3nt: TGTGCCAGCAGCAAACCCTATGGGGACTCAAGCTCCTACAATGAGCAGTTCTTC
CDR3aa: CASSKPYGDSSSYNEQFF

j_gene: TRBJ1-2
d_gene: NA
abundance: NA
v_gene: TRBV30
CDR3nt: TGTGCCTGGACCATGGGGACTAGAGGCTACACCTTC
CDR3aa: CAWTMGTRGYTF

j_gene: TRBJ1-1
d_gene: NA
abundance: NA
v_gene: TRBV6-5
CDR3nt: TGTGCCAGCAGTAAACAACAGGGCGGGACTGAAGCTTTCTTT
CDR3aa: CASSKQQGGTEAFF

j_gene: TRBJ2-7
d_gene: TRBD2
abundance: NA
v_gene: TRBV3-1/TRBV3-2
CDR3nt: TGTGCCAGCAGCCCCGGACTAGGGAGGGAGCAGTACTTC
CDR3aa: CASSPGLGREQYF

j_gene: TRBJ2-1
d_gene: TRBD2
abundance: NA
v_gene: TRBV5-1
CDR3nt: TGCGCCAGCAGCTTGGGTTTGCGACTAGCGGGTGGCAATGAGCAGTTCTTC
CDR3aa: CASSLGLRLAGGNEQFF

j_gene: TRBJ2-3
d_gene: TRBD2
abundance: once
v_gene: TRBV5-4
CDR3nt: TGTGCCAGCAGCTTGAACAGCGGGGGGACGGGTTCGCAGTATTTT
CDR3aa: CASSLNSGGTGSQYF

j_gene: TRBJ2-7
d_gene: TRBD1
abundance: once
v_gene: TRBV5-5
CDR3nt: TGTGCCAGCCAACCGGGACAGGGGCCCTACGAGCAGTACTTC
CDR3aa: CASQPGQGPYEQYF

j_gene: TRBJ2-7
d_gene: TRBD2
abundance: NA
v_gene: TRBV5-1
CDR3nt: TGCGCCAGCAGCTTGGCTTTAGCGGGGGACTCCTACGAGCAGTACTTC
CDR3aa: CASSLALAGDSYEQYF

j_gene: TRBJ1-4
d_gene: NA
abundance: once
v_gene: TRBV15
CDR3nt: TGTGCCACCAGCGGACTTCGGGGGTCATCGGAGGAAAAACTGTTTTTT
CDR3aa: CATSGLRGSSEEKLFF

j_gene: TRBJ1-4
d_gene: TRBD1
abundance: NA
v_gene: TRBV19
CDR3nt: TGTGCCAGTAGTCCCCGGGACAGGGGTAATGAAAAACTGTTTTTT
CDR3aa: CASSPRDRGNEKLFF

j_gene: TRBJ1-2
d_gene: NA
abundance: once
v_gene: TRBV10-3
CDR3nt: TGTGCCATCAGAGCAGGACAGAGGGGACGGGGAGGCTACACCTTC
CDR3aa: CAIRAGQRGRGGYTF

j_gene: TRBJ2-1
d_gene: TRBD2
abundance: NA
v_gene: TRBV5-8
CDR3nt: TGTGCCAGCAGCTCACGTGGGAGGGCCTTTGAGCAGTTCTTC
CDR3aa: CASSSRGRAFEQFF

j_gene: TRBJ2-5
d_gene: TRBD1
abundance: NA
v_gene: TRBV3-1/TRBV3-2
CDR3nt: TGTGCCAGCAGGCACCTCGGACAGGGTAGGCAAGAGACCCAGTACTTC
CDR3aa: CASRHLGQGRQETQYF

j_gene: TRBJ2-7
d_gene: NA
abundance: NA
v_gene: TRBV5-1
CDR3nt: TGCGCCAGCAGCTTGGTAGCTACGGGAGCTTTCGACGAGCAGTACTTC
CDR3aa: CASSLVATGAFDEQYF

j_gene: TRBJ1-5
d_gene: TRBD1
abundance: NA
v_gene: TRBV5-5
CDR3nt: TGTGCCAGCAGCCCGACAGGGGGCACCAATCAGCCCCAGCATTTT
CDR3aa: CASSPTGGTNQPQHF

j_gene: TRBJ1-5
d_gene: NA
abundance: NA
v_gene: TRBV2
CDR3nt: TGTGCCAGCAGTAAAGAAGGACAGAATAATCAGCCCCAGCATTTT
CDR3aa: CASSKEGQNNQPQHF

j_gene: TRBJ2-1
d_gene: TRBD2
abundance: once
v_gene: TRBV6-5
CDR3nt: TGTGCCAGCAGTCCACGGACTAGCGGCAACAATGAGCAGTTCTTC
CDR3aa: CASSPRTSGNNEQFF

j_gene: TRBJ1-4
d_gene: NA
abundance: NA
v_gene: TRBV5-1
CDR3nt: TGCGCCAGCAGCCCAACGCCGGGAGTAACTAATGAAAAACTGTTTTTT
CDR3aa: CASSPTPGVTNEKLFF

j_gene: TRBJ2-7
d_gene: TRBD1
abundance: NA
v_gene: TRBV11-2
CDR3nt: TGTGCCAGCAGCTTCAGGACAGGTTACGAGCAGTACTTC
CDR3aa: CASSFRTGYEQYF

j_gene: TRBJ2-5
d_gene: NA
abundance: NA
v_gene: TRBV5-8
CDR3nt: TGTGCCAGCAGCTTGATGTCCCGAGAGACCCAGTACTTC
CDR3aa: CASSLMSRETQYF

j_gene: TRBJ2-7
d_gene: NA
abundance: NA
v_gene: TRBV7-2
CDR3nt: TGTGCCAGCAGCTTAGTGGGCCAGAACTACGAGCAGTACTTC
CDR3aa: CASSLVGQNYEQYF